The text below deals with one T cell receptor (beta chain). This entry is derived from a study of technical replicates of blood from a few donors. Some clones are missing from TCRdb's copy, which holds only in-frame ones; the method was immunoSEQ multiplex PCR. The sample records about 88,000 clones, less than 95% being singletons. V gave up 4 bases and J gave up 10 bases, with 14 bases separating them. Germline assignment: CDR1 LNHDA and CDR2 SQIVND (reference sequence). The CDR3 loop spans 14 amino acids. The sequence was collected from a human donor in good health. V and J are TRBV19 and TRBJ1-6; weak D call: TRBD1 (5 bases). Sequenced sample: T cells isolated from PBMCs. The CDR3 DNA follows: TGTGCCAGTAGTAGGTCAGGGTTTAGATCACCCCTCCACTTT. The encoded protein is CASSRSGFRSPLHF.